This T cell receptor beta chain was sequenced for a study of blood T cell repertoires in COVID-19. Study background: Italy, Spain and the United States were the sources of the convalescent and acute COVID-19 samples.

Authors' processing steps: Reference gene primers were amplified, and this amplification served to estimate nucleated cell counts. The protocol was immunoSEQ multiplex PCR, while the TCRdb copy is restricted to in-frame clones and leaves out a portion. Clonal size and the V and J genes are those of that table, whereas D and trimming came from the DNA. Found here are about 25,000 clones, around 89% of them singletons; the top ten hold approximately 9.9%. Trimming pared 6 bases from V and 8 bases from J, leaving 16 bases between. The CDR3 totals 13 residues. Germline loops: CDR1 MDHEN, CDR2 SYDVKM. Input material: peripheral blood. The chain employs TRBV28 and TRBJ1-2; D gene ambiguous. The receptor was derived from a man aged 65 to 79 with acute or convalescent COVID-19. DNA of the CDR3: TGTGCCAGCAGGTCCCCACTTCCTCAAGGCTACACCTTC. As protein: CASRSPLPQGYTF.